This T cell receptor (beta chain) is from a study of T cell responses to AZD1222 COVID-19 vaccine. Points from the study as a whole: Of spike-specific TCRs, nearly half reportedly target regions left unmutated in variants.

This CDR3 contains 17 residues. The V segment lost 6 bases and the J segment 6 bases; nucleotides outside the gene matches: 15. The germline CDR1 and CDR2 sequences are LGHDT and YNNKEL (reference sequence). Assay: immunoSEQ multiplex PCR; the TCRdb copy retains only in-frame clones and omits some. The sample includes approximately 77,000 clones, 70% to 90% of them seen just once. Turning to this clone: Its specificity is unknown.

V and J are TRBV3-1 (or the pseudogene TRBV3-2) and TRBJ2-1; 9 bases align to TRBD1. The sample in question was peripheral blood, obtained 28 days after the second AZD1222 dose. The TCR was taken from an adult who received the AZD1222 COVID-19 vaccine. CDR3 bases: TGTGCCAGCAGTGCCGGGACAGGGTCTCCCGGGGGCAATGAGCAGTTCTTC. Protein product: CASSAGTGSPGGNEQFF.